Below, 4 T cell receptor beta chains from the same sample are listed, as sequenced in a study of T cell responses to AZD1222 COVID-19 vaccine. The protocol was immunoSEQ multiplex PCR, while the TCRdb copy is restricted to in-frame clones and leaves out a portion. In the table there are about 79,000 clones, approximately 80% of which are singletons. The source material was peripheral blood, sampled on day 0 of AZD1222 vaccination. These receptors all come from an adult in good health.

The CDR3 DNA reads TGTGCCAGCACAGGACTCTATAATTCACCCCTCCACTTT. This codes for CASTGLYNSPLHF. The chain links TRBV6-5 to TRBJ1-6; D unclear. V gave up 7 bases and J gave up 3 bases, with 7 bases separating them. This CDR3 comprises 13 residues. Germline V lookup: CDR1 MNHEY, CDR2 SVGAGI.

The chain employs TRBV9 and TRBJ1-2, with D perhaps TRBD1 (6 bases). This CDR3 spans 15 amino acids. The germline gives CDR1 SGDLS, CDR2 YYNGEE. V gave up 0 bases and J gave up 4 bases, with 13 bases separating them. CDR3 in amino acids: CASSVGGVRGYGYTF. In DNA, the CDR3 is TGTGCCAGCAGCGTAGGCGGGGTCAGGGGCTATGGCTACACCTTC.

The V call is TRBV3-1 (or the pseudogene TRBV3-2), the J call TRBJ1-5; D not resolved. With 4 bases removed from V and 0 bases from J, the gap between germline ends came to 10 bases. This CDR3 has 15 residues. Germline CDR1 LGHDT, CDR2 YNNKEL (reference sequence). The CDR3 loop is CASSPRQDSNQPQHF. In DNA form, the CDR3 reads TGTGCCAGCAGCCCTCGCCAGGATAGCAATCAGCCCCAGCATTTT.

This clone was recorded only once. The chain joins TRBV2 to TRBJ2-2, with D unresolved. CDR1 is SNHLY, CDR2 FYNNEI, per germline. The ends were cut back, 6 bases at V and 0 bases at J, with 5 bases in the middle. The CDR3 has 13 residues. The CDR3 sequence: CASSSPNTGELFF. In DNA, the CDR3 is TGTGCCAGCAGCAGTCCGAACACCGGGGAGCTGTTTTTT.